Listed below are T cell receptor beta chains from one sample, sequenced in a study of cytomegalovirus exposure and HLA in healthy donors. TCRdb's table, derived via immunoSEQ multiplex PCR, lists solely in-frame clones and lacks some. The sample has fewer than 120,000 clones; roughly 80% are singletons. Sequenced: PBMCs. The receptors stem from a young woman in good health and CMV-seronegative. Each CDR3 is given without its conserved first and last residue.

j_call,v_call,cdr3_aa
TRBJ2-5,TRBV9,ASSVGGDRDGWETQY
TRBJ1-6,TRBV7-3,ASSWSGQGNSPLH
TRBJ1-1,TRBV5-1,ASSVGGSTGGAKTEAF
TRBJ2-1,TRBV9,ASSGHDTYNEQF
TRBJ1-5,TRBV28,ASTLSDGSYPQH
TRBJ2-7,TRBV28,ASSLPGSGSYEQY
TRBJ2-7,TRBV15,ATSRDRPLTYEQY
TRBJ1-2,TRBV30,AVGRQGANYGYT
TRBJ2-7,TRBV7-2,ASSLELDYEQY
TRBJ1-4,TRBV4-3,ASSQDAGATNEKLF
TRBJ2-1,TRBV18,ASSPVQTFSYNEQF
TRBJ2-2,TRBV4-3,ASSQLTRAGELF
TRBJ2-5,TRBV6-6,ASSYVNQETQY
TRBJ1-6,TRBV9,ASSEGTARNSPLH
TRBJ1-1,TRBV7-9,ASSRTDRRNTEAF
TRBJ2-3,TRBV7-2,ASSSDWREGGTDTQY
TRBJ1-3,TRBV6-5,ASSRDRYSGNTIY
TRBJ1-3,TRBV30,AWSPTGGNTIY
TRBJ2-5,TRBV2,ASSPSGGQETQY
TRBJ1-2,TRBV5-1,ASSWGTGGGYT
TRBJ1-4,TRBV6-1,ASSARTGNEKLF
TRBJ1-5,TRBV2,ASRTTGMSNQPQH
TRBJ1-6,TRBV7-8,ASSLTQGWSPLH
.,TRBV29-1,SVEGGDRGRYEQY
TRBJ1-2,TRBV5-1,ASSLWQGLKGYT
TRBJ2-2,TRBV19,ASGGIGELF